This T cell receptor beta chain was sequenced in a study of blood T cell repertoires in COVID-19. For the study at large: The analysed material was cDNA or gDNA that came from T cells, B-cell-depleted T cells, or PBMCs.

This CDR3 spans 15 amino acids. V was trimmed by 8 bases and J by 0 bases, leaving 10 bases between them. CDR1 is KGHDR, CDR2 SFDVKD, per germline. Profiled with immunoSEQ multiplex PCR; TCRdb holds only in-frame clones, not every one. The sample consists of about 320,000 clones, about nine tenths of them appearing once. The chain combines TRBV24-1 with TRBJ1-6; D gene uncertain. This sequence originates from a man aged 55-75 years who had recovered from COVID-19. Input material: PBMCs or T cells enriched from blood (not recorded which). CDR3 sequence (DNA): TGTGCCACCACCCCCAGAAGCTCCTATAATTCACCCCTCCACTTT. Its translation is CATTPRSSYNSPLHF.